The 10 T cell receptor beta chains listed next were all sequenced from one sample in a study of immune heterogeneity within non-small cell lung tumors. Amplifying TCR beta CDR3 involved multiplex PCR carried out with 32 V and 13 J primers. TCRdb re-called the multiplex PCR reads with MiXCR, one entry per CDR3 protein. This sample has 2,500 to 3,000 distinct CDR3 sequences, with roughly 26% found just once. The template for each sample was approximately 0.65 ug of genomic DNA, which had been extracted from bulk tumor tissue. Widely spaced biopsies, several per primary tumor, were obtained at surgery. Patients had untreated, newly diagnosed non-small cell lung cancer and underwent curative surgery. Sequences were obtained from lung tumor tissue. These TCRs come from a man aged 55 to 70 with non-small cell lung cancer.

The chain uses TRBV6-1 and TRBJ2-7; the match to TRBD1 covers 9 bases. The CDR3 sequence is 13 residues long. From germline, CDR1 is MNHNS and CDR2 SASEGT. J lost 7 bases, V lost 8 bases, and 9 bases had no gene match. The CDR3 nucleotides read TGTGCCAGCTGTCGGACAGGGGCGGGGGAGCAGTACTTC. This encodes CASCRTGAGEQYF.

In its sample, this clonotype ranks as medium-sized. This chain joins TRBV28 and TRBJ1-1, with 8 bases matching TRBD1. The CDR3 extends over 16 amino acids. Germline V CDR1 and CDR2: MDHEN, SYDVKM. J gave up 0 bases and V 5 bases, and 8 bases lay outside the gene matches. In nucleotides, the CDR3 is TGTGCCAGCAGTGATGACAGGGGAGGGCTGAACACTGAAGCTTTCTTT. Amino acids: CASSDDRGGLNTEAFF.

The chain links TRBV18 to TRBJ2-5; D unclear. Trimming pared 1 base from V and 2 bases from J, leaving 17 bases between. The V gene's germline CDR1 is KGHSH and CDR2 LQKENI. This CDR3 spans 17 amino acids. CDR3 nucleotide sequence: TGTGCCAGCTCACCACTTTTGACCGTAGGGATACAAGAGACCCAGTACTTC. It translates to CASSPLLTVGIQETQYF.

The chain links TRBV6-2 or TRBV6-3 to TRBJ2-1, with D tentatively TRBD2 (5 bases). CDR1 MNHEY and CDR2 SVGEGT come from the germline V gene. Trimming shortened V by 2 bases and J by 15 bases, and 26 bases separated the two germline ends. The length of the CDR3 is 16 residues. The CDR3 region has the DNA TGTGCCAGCAGTTACGTCCGTGCTAGCACATACAATAAGCTGTTCTTC. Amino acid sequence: CASSYVRASTYNKLFF.

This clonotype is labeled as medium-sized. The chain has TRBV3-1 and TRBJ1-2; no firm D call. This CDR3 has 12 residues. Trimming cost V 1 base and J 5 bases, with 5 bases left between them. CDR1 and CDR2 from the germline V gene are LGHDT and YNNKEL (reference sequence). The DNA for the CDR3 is TGTGCCAGCAGCCAAGCTCCGTATGGCTACACCTTC. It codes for CASSQAPYGYTF.

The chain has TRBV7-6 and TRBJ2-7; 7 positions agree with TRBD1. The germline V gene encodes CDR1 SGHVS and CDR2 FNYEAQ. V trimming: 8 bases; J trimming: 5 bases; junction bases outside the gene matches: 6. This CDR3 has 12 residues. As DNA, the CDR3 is TGTGCCAGCTGGTCGGGACAGCACGAGCAGTACTTC. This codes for CASWSGQHEQYF.

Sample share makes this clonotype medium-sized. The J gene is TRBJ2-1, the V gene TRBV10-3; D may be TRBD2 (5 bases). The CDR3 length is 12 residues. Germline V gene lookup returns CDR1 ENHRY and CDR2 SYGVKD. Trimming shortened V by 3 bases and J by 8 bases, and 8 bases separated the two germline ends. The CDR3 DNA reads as TGTGCCATCAGTGAAAGAGGGTATGAGCAGTTCTTC. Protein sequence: CAISERGYEQFF.

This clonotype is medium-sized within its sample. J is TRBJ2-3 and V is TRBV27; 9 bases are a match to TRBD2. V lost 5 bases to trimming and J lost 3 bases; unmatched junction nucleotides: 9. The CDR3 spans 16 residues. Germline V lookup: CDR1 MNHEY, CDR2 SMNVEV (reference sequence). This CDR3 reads CASSRAGGPRTDTQYF. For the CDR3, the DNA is TGTGCCAGCAGTCGTGCGGGAGGGCCGCGAACAGATACGCAGTATTTT.

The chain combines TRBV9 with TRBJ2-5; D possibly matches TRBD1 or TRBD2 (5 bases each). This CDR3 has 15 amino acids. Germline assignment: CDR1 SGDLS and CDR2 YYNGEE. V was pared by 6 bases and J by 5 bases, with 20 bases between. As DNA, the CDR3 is TGTGCCAGCACCCGGGGCCCCATGGTACCTGAGACCCAGTACTTC. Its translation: CASTRGPMVPETQYF.

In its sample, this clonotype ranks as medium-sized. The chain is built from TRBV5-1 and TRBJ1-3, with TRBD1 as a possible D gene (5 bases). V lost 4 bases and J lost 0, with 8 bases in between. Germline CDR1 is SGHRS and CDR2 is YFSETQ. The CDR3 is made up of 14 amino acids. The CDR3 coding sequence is TGCGCCAGCAGCCCCCAGGGCTCTGGAAACACCATATATTTT. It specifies CASSPQGSGNTIYF.